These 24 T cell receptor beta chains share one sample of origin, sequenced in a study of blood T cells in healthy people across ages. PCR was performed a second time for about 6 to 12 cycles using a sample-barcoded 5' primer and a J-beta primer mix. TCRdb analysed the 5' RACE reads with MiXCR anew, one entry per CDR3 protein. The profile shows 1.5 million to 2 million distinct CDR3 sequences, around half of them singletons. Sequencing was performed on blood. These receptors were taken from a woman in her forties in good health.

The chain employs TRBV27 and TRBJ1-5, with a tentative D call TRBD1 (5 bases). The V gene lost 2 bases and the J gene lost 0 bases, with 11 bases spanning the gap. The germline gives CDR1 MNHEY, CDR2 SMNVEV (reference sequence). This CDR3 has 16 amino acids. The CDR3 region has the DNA TGTGCCAGCAGTTTAAAGGGGCCCTATAGCAATCAGCCCCAGCATTTT. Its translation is CASSLKGPYSNQPQHF.

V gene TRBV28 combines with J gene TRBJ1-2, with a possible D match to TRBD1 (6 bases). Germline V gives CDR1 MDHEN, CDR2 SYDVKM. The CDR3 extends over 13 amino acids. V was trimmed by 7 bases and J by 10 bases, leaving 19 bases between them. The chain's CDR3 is CASNMGARVDYTF. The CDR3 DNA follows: TGTGCCAGCAATATGGGGGCGCGGGTCGACTACACCTTC.

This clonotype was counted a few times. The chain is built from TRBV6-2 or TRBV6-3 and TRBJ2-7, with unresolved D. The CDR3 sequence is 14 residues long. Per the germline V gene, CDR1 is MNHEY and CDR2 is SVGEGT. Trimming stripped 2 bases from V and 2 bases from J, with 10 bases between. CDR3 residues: CASSYHSVPYEQYF. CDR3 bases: TGTGCCAGCAGTTACCACTCGGTTCCCTACGAGCAGTACTTC.

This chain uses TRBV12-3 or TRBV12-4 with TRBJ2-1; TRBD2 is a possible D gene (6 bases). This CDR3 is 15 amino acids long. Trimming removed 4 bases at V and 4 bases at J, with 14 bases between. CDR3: CASSSGTGVYNEQFF. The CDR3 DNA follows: TGTGCCAGCAGTTCCGGGACTGGGGTTTACAATGAGCAGTTCTTC.

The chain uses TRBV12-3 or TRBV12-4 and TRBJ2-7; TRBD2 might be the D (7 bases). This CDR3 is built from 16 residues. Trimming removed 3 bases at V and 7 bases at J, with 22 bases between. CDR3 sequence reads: CASSFPGGPSYNEQYF. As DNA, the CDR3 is TGTGCCAGCAGTTTCCCGGGGGGCCCGTCCTACAATGAGCAGTACTTC.

In DNA form, the CDR3 reads TGTGCCAGCTCACCGGGGGGCCTGACCCAGCCCCAGCATTTT. The encoded protein is CASSPGGLTQPQHF. This chain joins TRBV18 and TRBJ1-5, with D perhaps matching TRBD1 (6 bases). V lost 3 bases to trimming and J lost 7 bases, with 13 bases between them. The CDR3 contains 14 residues. Per the germline V gene, CDR1 is KGHSH and CDR2 is LQKENI.

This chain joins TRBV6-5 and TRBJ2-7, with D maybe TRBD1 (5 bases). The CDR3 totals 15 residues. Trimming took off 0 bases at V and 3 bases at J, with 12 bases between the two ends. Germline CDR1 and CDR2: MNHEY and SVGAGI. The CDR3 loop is CASSYSASGNYEQYF. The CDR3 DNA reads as TGTGCCAGCAGTTACTCGGCCTCAGGGAACTACGAGCAGTACTTC.

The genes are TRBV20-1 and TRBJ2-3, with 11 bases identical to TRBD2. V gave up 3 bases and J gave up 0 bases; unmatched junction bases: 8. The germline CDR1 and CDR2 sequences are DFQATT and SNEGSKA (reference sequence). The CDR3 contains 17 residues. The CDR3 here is CSASSLAGGLSTDTQYF. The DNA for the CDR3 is TGCAGTGCTAGTTCGCTAGCGGGGGGACTTAGCACAGATACGCAGTATTTT.

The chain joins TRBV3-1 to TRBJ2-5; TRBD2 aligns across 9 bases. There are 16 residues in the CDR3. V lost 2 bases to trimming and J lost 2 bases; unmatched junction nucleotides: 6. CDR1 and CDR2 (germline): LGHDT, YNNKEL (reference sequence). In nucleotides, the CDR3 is TGTGCCAGCAGCCAACCTCCTAGCGGGGTACAAGAGACCCAGTACTTC. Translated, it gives CASSQPPSGVQETQYF.

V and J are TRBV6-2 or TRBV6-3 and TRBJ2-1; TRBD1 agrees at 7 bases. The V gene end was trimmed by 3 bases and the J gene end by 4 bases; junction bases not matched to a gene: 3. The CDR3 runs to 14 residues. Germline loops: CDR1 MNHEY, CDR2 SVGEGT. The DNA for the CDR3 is TGTGCCAGCAGTTATGGGACAGTATACAATGAGCAGTTCTTC. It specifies CASSYGTVYNEQFF.

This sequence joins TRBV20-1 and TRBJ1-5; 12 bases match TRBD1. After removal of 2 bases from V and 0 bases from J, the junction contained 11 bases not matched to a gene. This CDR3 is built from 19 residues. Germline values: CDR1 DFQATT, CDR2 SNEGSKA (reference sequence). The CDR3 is CSARSLSGTGGISNQPQHF. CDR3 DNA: TGCAGTGCTAGATCTCTATCCGGGACAGGGGGCATTAGCAATCAGCCCCAGCATTTT.

As DNA, the CDR3 is TGTGCCAGCAGTTTTGTATTGAGCTCCTATAATTCACCCCTCCACTTT. Translating it yields CASSFVLSSYNSPLHF. The gene calls are TRBV12-3 or TRBV12-4 and TRBJ1-6; D is undetermined. V was clipped by 3 bases and J by 0 bases, with 9 bases between them. This CDR3 comprises 16 residues.

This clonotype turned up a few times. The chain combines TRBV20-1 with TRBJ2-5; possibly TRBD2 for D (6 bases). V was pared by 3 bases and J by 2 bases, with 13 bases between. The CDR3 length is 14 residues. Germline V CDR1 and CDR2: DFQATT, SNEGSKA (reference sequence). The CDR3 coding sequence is TGCAGTGCTAGTTTGACTAGTGGACAAGAGACCCAGTACTTC. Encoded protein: CSASLTSGQETQYF.

The CDR3 here is CASRRLSGGGGSEQFF. The CDR3 coding sequence is TGTGCCAGCAGGCGCTTATCTGGCGGGGGGGGGTCTGAGCAGTTCTTC. The chain is built from TRBV28 and TRBJ2-1; 9 bases are a match to TRBD2. From germline, CDR1 is MDHEN and CDR2 SYDVKM. V shed 6 bases, J shed 9 bases, and the junction held 15 bases outside the gene matches. This CDR3 has 16 amino acids.

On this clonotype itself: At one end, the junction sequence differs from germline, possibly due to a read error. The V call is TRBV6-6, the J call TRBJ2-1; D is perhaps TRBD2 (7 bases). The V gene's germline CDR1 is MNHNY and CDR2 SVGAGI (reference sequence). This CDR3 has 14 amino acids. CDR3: CASRRGANDNKQFF. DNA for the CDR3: TGTGCCAGCAGACGGGGGGCAAACGACAATAAGCAGTTCTTC.

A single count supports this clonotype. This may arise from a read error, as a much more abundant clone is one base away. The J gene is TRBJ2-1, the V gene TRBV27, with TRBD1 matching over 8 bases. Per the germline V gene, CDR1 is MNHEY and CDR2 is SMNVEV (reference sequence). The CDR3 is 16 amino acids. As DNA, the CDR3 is TGTGCCAACAGTCCGAGAGGACAGGGACAGAACAATGAGCAGTTCTTC. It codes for CANSPRGQGQNNEQFF.

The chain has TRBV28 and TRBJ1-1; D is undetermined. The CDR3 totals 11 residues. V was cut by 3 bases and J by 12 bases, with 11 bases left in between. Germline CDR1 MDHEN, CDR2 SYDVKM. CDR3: CASSFRAIPFF. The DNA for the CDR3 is TGTGCCAGCAGTTTCCGGGCAATACCTTTCTTT.

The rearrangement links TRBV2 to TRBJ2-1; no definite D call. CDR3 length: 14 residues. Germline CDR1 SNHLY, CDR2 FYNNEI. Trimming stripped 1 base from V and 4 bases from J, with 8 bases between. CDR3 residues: CASSEDVSYNEQFF. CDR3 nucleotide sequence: TGTGCCAGCAGTGAAGACGTCTCGTACAATGAGCAGTTCTTC.

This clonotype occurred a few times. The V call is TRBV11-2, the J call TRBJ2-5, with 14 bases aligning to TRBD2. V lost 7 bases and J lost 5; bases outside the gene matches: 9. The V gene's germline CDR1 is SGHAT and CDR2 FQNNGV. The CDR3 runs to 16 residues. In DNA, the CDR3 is TGTGCCAGCACCTTGAGGACTAGCGGGGGGTTGGAGACCCAGTACTTC. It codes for CASTLRTSGGLETQYF.

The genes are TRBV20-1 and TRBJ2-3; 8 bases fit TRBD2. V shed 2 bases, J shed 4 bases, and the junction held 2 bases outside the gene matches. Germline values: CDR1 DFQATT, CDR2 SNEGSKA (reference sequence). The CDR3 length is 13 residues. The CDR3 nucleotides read TGCAGTGCTAGACTGACTAGCGCAGATACGCAGTATTTT. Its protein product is CSARLTSADTQYF.

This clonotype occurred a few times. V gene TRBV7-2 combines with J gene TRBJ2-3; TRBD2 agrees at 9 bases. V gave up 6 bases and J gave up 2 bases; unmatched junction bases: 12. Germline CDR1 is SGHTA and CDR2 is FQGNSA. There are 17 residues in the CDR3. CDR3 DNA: TGTGCCAGCAGTTTAATACCTAGCGGGGAAATCACAGATACGCAGTATTTT. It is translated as CASSLIPSGEITDTQYF.

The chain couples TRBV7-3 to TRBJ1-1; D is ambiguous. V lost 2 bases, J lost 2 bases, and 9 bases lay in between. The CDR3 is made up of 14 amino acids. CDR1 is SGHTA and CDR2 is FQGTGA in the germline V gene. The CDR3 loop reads CASSLEGSNTEAFF. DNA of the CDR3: TGTGCCAGCAGCTTAGAAGGTTCAAACACTGAAGCTTTCTTT.

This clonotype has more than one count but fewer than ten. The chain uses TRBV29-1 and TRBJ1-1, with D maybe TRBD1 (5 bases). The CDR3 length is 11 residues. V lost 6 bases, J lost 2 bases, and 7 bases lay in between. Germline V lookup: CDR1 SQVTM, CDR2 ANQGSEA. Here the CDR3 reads CSVRVNTEAFF. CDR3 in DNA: TGCAGCGTCAGGGTAAACACTGAAGCTTTCTTT.

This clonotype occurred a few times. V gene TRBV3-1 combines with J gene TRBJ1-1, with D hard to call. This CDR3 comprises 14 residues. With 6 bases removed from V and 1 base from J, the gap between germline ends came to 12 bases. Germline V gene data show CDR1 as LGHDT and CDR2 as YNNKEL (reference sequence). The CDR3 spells CASRSFTGNTEAFF. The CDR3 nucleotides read TGTGCCAGCAGATCCTTTACGGGGAACACTGAAGCTTTCTTT.